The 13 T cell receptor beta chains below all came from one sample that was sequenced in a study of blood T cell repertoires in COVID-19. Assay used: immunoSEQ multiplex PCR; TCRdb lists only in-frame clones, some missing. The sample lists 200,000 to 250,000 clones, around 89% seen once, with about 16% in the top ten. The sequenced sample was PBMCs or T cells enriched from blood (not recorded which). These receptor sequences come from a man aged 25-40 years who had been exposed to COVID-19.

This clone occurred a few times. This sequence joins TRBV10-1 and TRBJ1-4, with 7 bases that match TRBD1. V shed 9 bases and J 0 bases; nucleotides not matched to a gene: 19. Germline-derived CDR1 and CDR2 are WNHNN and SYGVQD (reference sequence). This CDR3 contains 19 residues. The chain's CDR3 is CARRSKIDGTVATNEKLFF. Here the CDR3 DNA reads TGCGCCAGAAGAAGTAAAATCGACGGGACAGTGGCAACTAATGAAAAACTGTTTTTT.

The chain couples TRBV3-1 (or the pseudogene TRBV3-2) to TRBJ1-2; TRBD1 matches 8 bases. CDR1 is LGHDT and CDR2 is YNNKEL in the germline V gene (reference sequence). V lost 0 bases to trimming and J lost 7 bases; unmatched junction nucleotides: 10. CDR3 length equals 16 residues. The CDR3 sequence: CASSQDSSTGGAGYTF. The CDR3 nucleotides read TGTGCCAGCAGCCAAGATAGCTCCACAGGGGGAGCTGGCTACACCTTC.

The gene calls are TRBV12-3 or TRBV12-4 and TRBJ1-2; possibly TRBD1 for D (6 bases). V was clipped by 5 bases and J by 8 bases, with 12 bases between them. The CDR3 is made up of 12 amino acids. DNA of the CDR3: TGTGCCAGCAGTATCAACAGGGACGGCTACACCTTC. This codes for CASSINRDGYTF.

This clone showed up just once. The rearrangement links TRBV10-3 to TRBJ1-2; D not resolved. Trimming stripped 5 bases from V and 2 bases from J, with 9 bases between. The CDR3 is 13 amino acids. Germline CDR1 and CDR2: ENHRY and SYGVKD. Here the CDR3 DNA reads TGTGCCATCAGTAAACAGACGAACTATGGCTACACCTTC. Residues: CAISKQTNYGYTF.

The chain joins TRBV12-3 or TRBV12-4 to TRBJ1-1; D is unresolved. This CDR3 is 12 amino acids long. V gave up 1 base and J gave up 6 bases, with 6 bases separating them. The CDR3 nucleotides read TGTGCCAGCAGTTTAGGAGTTTCTGAAGCTTTCTTT. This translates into CASSLGVSEAFF.

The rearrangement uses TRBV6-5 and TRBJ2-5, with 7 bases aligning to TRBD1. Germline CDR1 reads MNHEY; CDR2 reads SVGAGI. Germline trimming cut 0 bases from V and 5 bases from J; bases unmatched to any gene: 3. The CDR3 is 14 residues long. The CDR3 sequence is CASSYSAGGETQYF. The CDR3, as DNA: TGTGCCAGCAGTTACTCGGCAGGGGGTGAGACCCAGTACTTC.

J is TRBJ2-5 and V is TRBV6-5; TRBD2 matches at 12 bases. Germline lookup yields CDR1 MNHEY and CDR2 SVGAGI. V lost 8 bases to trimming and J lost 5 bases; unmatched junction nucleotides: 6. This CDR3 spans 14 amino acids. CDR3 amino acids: CASVGLAGLETQYF. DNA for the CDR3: TGTGCCAGCGTAGGACTAGCGGGACTGGAGACCCAGTACTTC.

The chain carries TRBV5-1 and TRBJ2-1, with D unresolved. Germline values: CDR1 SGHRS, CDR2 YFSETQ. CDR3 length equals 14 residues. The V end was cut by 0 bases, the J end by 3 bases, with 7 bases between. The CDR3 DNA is TGCGCCAGCAGCTTGGGCCAGTTCTACAATGAGCAGTTCTTC. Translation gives CASSLGQFYNEQFF.

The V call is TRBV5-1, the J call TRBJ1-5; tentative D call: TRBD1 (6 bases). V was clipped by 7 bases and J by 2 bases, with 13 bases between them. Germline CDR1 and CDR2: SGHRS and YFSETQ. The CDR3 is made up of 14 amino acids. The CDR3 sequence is CASAISGGNQPQHF. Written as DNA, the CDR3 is TGCGCCAGCGCTATTTCAGGGGGCAATCAGCCCCAGCATTTT.

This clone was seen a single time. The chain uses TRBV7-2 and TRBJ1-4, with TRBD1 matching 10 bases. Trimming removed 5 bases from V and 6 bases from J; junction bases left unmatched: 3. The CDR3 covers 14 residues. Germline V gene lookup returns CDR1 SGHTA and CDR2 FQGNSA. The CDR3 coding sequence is TGTGCCAGCAGCCCGGACAGGGGGGATGAAAAACTGTTTTTT. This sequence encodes CASSPDRGDEKLFF.

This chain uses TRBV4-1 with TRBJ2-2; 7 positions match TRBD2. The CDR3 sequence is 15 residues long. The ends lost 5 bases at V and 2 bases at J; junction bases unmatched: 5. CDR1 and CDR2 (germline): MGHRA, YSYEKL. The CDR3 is CASSLTGGNTGELFF. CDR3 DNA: TGCGCCAGCAGCTTAACGGGGGGAAACACCGGGGAGCTGTTTTTT.

The CDR3 here is CASSTRDRGNYGYTF. The CDR3 bases are TGTGCCAGTAGTACCCGGGACAGGGGGAACTATGGCTACACCTTC. The genes are TRBV19 and TRBJ1-2; 11 bases fit TRBD1. V lost 4 bases and J lost 2; bases outside the gene matches: 3. The CDR3 sequence is 15 residues long. Germline V gene sequence: CDR1 LNHDA, CDR2 SQIVND (reference sequence).

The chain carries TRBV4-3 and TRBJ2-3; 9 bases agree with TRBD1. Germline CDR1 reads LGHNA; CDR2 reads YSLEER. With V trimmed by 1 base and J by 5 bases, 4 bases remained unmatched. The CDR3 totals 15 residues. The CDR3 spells CASSQAGTGQDTQYF. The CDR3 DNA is TGCGCCAGCAGCCAAGCAGGGACAGGGCAAGATACGCAGTATTTT.